Below, 8 T cell receptor beta chains from the same sample are listed, as sequenced in a study of blood T cell repertoires in COVID-19. Some clones are missing from TCRdb's copy, which holds only in-frame ones; the method was immunoSEQ multiplex PCR. The table records some 60,000 clones, roughly 79% of them present only once. The sequenced sample consisted of peripheral blood. The source is a human donor in a cohort sampled during active COVID-19.

This rearrangement joins TRBV19 to TRBJ1-5; TRBD1 matches 7 bases. Germline V gene data show CDR1 as LNHDA and CDR2 as SQIVND (reference sequence). The J segment lost 2 bases and the V segment lost 6 bases, leaving 7 bases of the junction unmatched. CDR3 length: 15 residues. CDR3 DNA: TGTGCCAGTAGCCGAGACAGGGTGGGCAATCAGCCCCAGCATTTT. This codes for CASSRDRVGNQPQHF.

This rearrangement joins TRBV3-1 (or the pseudogene TRBV3-2) to TRBJ1-1; D call uncertain. The V gene lost 4 bases and the J gene lost 1 base, with 10 bases spanning the gap. The CDR3 is 14 amino acids. Germline V gene sequence: CDR1 LGHDT, CDR2 YNNKEL (reference sequence). In DNA, the CDR3 is TGTGCCAGCAGCCCGACACAGACGAACACTGAAGCTTTCTTT. As protein: CASSPTQTNTEAFF.

This clone was observed a single time. The rearrangement joins TRBV10-3 to TRBJ2-5; tentatively, D is TRBD1 (6 bases). The V and J ends lost 6 bases and 5 bases respectively, with 16 bases between them. The germline V gene encodes CDR1 ENHRY and CDR2 SYGVKD. The CDR3 is 14 amino acids. The CDR3 DNA sequence: TGTGCCATCAGGCCAGATACAGGGACGGAGACCCAGTACTTC. This encodes CAIRPDTGTETQYF.

The table lists this clone with a count of one. The chain joins TRBV6-6 to TRBJ2-5, with 10 bases identical to TRBD2. From germline, CDR1 is MNHNY and CDR2 SVGAGI (reference sequence). Germline trimming cut 6 bases from V and 5 bases from J; bases unmatched to any gene: 9. The CDR3 runs to 15 residues. In nucleotides, the CDR3 is TGTGCCAGCAGCTGGGCAGCGGGGGGGCAGGAGACCCAGTACTTC. Translated, it gives CASSWAAGGQETQYF.

V usage is TRBV5-6 and J usage is TRBJ2-5; 12 nucleotides line up with TRBD2. Germline V CDR1 and CDR2: SGHDT, YYEEEE. The CDR3 sequence is 17 residues long. The trim removed 0 bases at V and 4 bases at J, leaving 7 bases unmatched. The chain's CDR3 is CASSLVLAGGPGETQYF. The CDR3 DNA reads TGTGCCAGCAGCTTGGTTCTAGCGGGAGGGCCGGGAGAGACCCAGTACTTC.

The CDR3 is CASSLAGNYGYTF. The CDR3 coding sequence is TGTGCCAGCAGCTTGGCCGGTAACTATGGCTACACCTTC. This chain uses TRBV5-6 with TRBJ1-2; D not certain. V was cut by 0 bases and J by 1 base, with 4 bases left in between. This CDR3 has 13 amino acids. The V gene's germline CDR1 is SGHDT and CDR2 YYEEEE.

The chain recombines TRBV5-1 with TRBJ2-7, with TRBD1 matching 12 bases. The CDR3 loop spans 14 amino acids. V was pared by 4 bases and J by 6 bases, with 5 bases of the junction left unmatched. Germline CDR1 SGHRS, CDR2 YFSETQ. The CDR3 DNA is TGCGCCAGCAGCGTCCGGGACAGGGGGCTCGAGCAGTACTTC. This encodes CASSVRDRGLEQYF.

The chain uses TRBV7-9 and TRBJ2-3; TRBD1 is a possible D gene (6 bases). Trimming removed 5 bases at V and 2 bases at J, with 11 bases between. The CDR3 is 14 amino acids. Germline V gene lookup returns CDR1 SEHNR and CDR2 FQNEAQ (reference sequence). CDR3 protein: CASSPRTVTDTQYF. CDR3 nucleotides: TGTGCCAGCAGCCCAAGGACAGTCACAGATACGCAGTATTTT.